The source of this T cell receptor (beta chain) is a study of blood T cell repertoires in COVID-19. For the study at large: Samples representing acute and convalescent COVID-19 were sourced from the United States, Italy and Spain. Sample material is recorded as cDNA or gDNA derived from T cells, B-cell-depleted T cells, or PBMCs.

Authors' data handling: Reference gene primer amplification gave estimated nucleated cell counts. The repertoire was sequenced with immunoSEQ multiplex PCR; TCRdb's copy has only in-frame clones and lacks some. D and trimming were read from the DNA, whereas the V and J calls and clone size are those reported in that table. The data hold more than 300,000 clones, with under 90% observed a single time. Membership in each cohort depended on participant-reported clinical history. This clonotype was obtained from a woman younger than 30 who had recovered from COVID-19. The sequenced sample was PBMCs or T cells enriched from blood (not recorded which).

The CDR3 is CASSFQGARDEKLFF. CDR3 DNA: TGTGCCAGCAGTTTTCAGGGGGCGCGAGATGAAAAACTGTTTTTT. V and J are TRBV28 and TRBJ1-4; 8 bases fit TRBD1. The V and J ends lost 3 bases and 6 bases, in that order; junction bases with no gene match: 6. CDR3 length: 15 residues. CDR1 MDHEN and CDR2 SYDVKM come from the germline V gene.